Listed below are T cell receptor beta chains from one sample, sequenced in a study of CD8+ T cells in alopecia areata. The protocol was immunoSEQ multiplex PCR, while the TCRdb copy is restricted to in-frame clones and leaves out a portion. The sample yields about 190,000 clones, around 58% seen once. Sequences were derived from CD8+ T cells sorted from blood, sampled at week 24, from a patient treated with tofacitinib. These TCRs come from a human donor with alopecia areata. The CDR3 runs from the conserved cysteine through the conserved F or W. A D gene is named only where the DNA matches it firmly.

v_gene	d_gene	CDR3aa
TRBV5-1	NA	CASSLRANYEQYF
TRBV27	TRBD1	CASSFRQGVPLRNSPLHF
TRBV13	TRBD1	CASSSRQGPNSPLHF
TRBV9	NA	CASSVGLVNQPQHF
TRBV27	NA	CASSFLRTQTEAFF
TRBV5-6	NA	CASSFGVEQYF
TRBV7-9	TRBD2	CASSSSGGAGEQYF
TRBV19	NA	CASSIGPPQPQHF
TRBV2	TRBD2	CASSEAIASGGPTDTQYF
TRBV13	NA	CASSFGYEQFF
TRBV13	TRBD2	CASSSRRGAASDTQYF
TRBV29-1	TRBD1	CSVGDRNEQYF
TRBV27	NA	CASSLSPWGTDTQYF
TRBV7-9	NA	CASSARTVQLYEQYF
TRBV19	NA	CASSSQPVSNQPQHF
TRBV5-4	NA	CASSRDSATNEKLFF
TRBV7-9	NA	CASSPPARVTYEQYF
TRBV29-1	NA	CSADLNEQFF
TRBV19	NA	CASSIGQTYNEQFF
TRBV5-4	NA	CASSFLQNTYEQYF
TRBV13	TRBD1	CASANADRVVAGELFF
TRBV5-1	NA	CASSLQETGELFF
TRBV7-9	NA	CASSDAAWGDIQYF
TRBV5-1	NA	CASSTRQRPTDGYTF
TRBV5-1	TRBD1	CASSLTGAHNQPQHF
TRBV30	TRBD1	CAWRGDRGRDSPLHF
TRBV6-5	TRBD1	CASWTGGGNIQYF
TRBV5-4	NA	CASSLGEKLFF
TRBV7-6	TRBD1	CASSHDRTGGPNSPLHF
TRBV4-2	TRBD2	CASSSSGGTDEQFF
TRBV27	TRBD1	CASSLDRDPYEQYF
TRBV6-1	NA	CASSDRVGTDTQYF
TRBV5-1	NA	CASSLVNYEQYF
TRBV13	NA	CASSRGTLGYEQYF
TRBV6-5	TRBD2	CASSYSSGGGNEQFF
TRBV10-3	TRBD2	CAIGGVGLHNEQFF
TRBV6-5	TRBD1	CASSVEGAGNQPQHF
TRBV29-1	NA	CSVAGYGLTHTSTDTQYF
TRBV13	TRBD1	CASSPPGQGKSYEQYF
TRBV14	NA	CASSPEGDTQYF
TRBV1	NA	CTSSLRPHGTDSQKLFF
TRBV7-9	NA	CASSLGSGTLSPQHF
TRBV4-2	TRBD1	CASSQDQGQGMMTGELFF
TRBV4-1	NA	CASSFPGDSPLHF
TRBV13	TRBD1	CASSHPDRVFNEQYF
TRBV12-5	NA	CASGPGRNYGYTF